This T cell receptor beta chain emerged from a study of spatial heterogeneity in lung cancer. Study-level information: Detected beta-chain sequences consistently exceeded alpha-chain sequences. Raw reads contained each unique TCR and UMI combination more than ten times on average.

Notes on the study in general: TCRs found ubiquitously expanded in tumor appeared in blood more at resection than at follow-up.

Every TCR cDNA molecule carried a tag that served as a unique molecular identifier. TCRdb used MiXCR to reprocess the 5' RACE reads, holding one entry per CDR3 protein. The repertoire has 13,000 to 15,000 distinct CDR3 sequences, approximately 11% of them found once; the top ten carry 30% to 35%. Noted time point: sample taken at primary tumor resection. Whole RNA was taken from tumor, nontumor lung or frozen PBMC; it was then sequenced unsorted. The CDR3 has 13 residues. Germline loops: CDR1 LGHDT, CDR2 YNNKEL (reference sequence). V lost 4 bases and J lost 6, with 10 bases in between. This clonotype was counted a few times. Its matching antigen is unknown.

The chain recombines TRBV3-1 with TRBJ2-4; D call uncertain. This TCR derives from a female donor with early-stage non-small cell lung cancer. The sample was PBMCs, taken at surgery. The CDR3 region is CASSLQSLNIQYF. CDR3 nucleotides: TGTGCCAGCAGCCTACAGTCCCTAAACATTCAGTACTTC.